The sequence of this T cell receptor (beta chain) was determined in a study of control samples from healthy donors and cancer patients. Germline V CDR1 and CDR2: SGHRS, YFSETQ. The J segment lost 5 bases and the V segment lost 3 bases, leaving 9 bases of the junction unmatched. This CDR3 region has 15 residues. Some clones are missing from TCRdb's copy, which holds only in-frame ones; the method was immunoSEQ multiplex PCR. The sample has over 150,000 clones; approximately 94% are singletons. The origin of this receptor is a woman aged 18-35 years in good health. The chain combines TRBV5-1 with TRBJ1-1, with 8 bases fitting TRBD1. The sequenced sample was blood. CDR3 coding DNA: TGCGCCAGCAGCTGGGGACAGGTAATACCGACTGAAGCTTTCTTT. Translation: CASSWGQVIPTEAFF. Full variable domain (rest looked up from reference TRBV5-1 and TRBJ1-1): KAGVTQTPRYLIKTRGQQVTLSCSPISGHRSVSWYQQTPGQGLQFLFEYFSETQRNKGNFPGRFSGRQFSNSRSEMNVSTLELGDSALYLCASSWGQVIPTEAFFGQGTRLTVV.